A selection of T cell receptor beta chains follows, all from one sample in a study of early stage breast cancer tumors. Only in-frame clones appear in the TCRdb table, and some are missing; sequencing was by immunoSEQ multiplex PCR. The sample has tens of thousands of clones, 70% to 90% seen once; the top ten hold about 9.4%. The sequenced sample consisted of blood. The receptors stem from a person in their fifties with breast cancer. Both conserved end residues are part of each CDR3. The size of a clone is reported for some rows only, either as once, few or many, or as a class for expanded clones.

j_gene: TRBJ2-3; abundance: NA; v_gene: TRBV4-1; CDR3aa: CASSQAPDRAQDTQYF
j_gene: TRBJ2-3; abundance: NA; v_gene: TRBV18; CDR3aa: CASSPSGGAIDTQYF
j_gene: TRBJ2-7; abundance: NA; v_gene: TRBV6-1; CDR3aa: CASSRDRGTYEQYF
j_gene: TRBJ1-1; abundance: few; v_gene: TRBV5-4; CDR3aa: CASRVAGMNTEAFF
j_gene: TRBJ2-1; abundance: NA; v_gene: TRBV9; CDR3aa: CASSETNDNEQFF
j_gene: TRBJ2-2; abundance: once; v_gene: TRBV30; CDR3aa: CAWSVGRATGELFF
j_gene: TRBJ2-7; abundance: NA; v_gene: TRBV7-2; CDR3aa: CASSFIRGSNYEQYF
j_gene: TRBJ1-1; abundance: few; v_gene: TRBV9; CDR3aa: CASSVGGQNTEAFF
j_gene: TRBJ2-1; abundance: NA; v_gene: TRBV11-1; CDR3aa: CASSPRDHNEQFF
j_gene: TRBJ1-3; abundance: NA; v_gene: TRBV6-6; CDR3aa: CASSYPQGISGNTIYF
j_gene: TRBJ1-1; abundance: NA; v_gene: TRBV5-6; CDR3aa: CASSLVPLGDTEAFF
j_gene: TRBJ1-4; abundance: NA; v_gene: TRBV9; CDR3aa: CASSVEGQGEKLFF
j_gene: TRBJ2-3; abundance: NA; v_gene: TRBV7-9; CDR3aa: CASSSTSVSDTQYF
j_gene: TRBJ2-7; abundance: NA; v_gene: TRBV5-6; CDR3aa: CASSLQGPYEQYF
j_gene: TRBJ2-7; abundance: NA; v_gene: TRBV6-1; CDR3aa: CASSEAHGFNEQYF
j_gene: TRBJ2-4; abundance: NA; v_gene: TRBV30; CDR3aa: CAWSRGLDGNIQYF
j_gene: TRBJ2-7; abundance: NA; v_gene: TRBV2; CDR3aa: CASSEIGTPMGNEQYF
j_gene: TRBJ1-5; abundance: NA; v_gene: TRBV19; CDR3aa: CASSIRVGSNQPQHF
j_gene: TRBJ2-1; abundance: NA; v_gene: TRBV5-1; CDR3aa: CASSPLFSGGANEQFF
j_gene: TRBJ1-3; abundance: NA; v_gene: TRBV30; CDR3aa: CAWSPERYRVSGNTIYF
j_gene: TRBJ1-4; abundance: NA; v_gene: TRBV7-2; CDR3aa: CASSQDREGEKLFF
j_gene: TRBJ2-3; abundance: NA; v_gene: TRBV11-2; CDR3aa: CASTPTGSADTQYF
j_gene: TRBJ2-2; abundance: NA; v_gene: TRBV7-3; CDR3aa: CASSLNTGELFF
j_gene: TRBJ2-1; abundance: NA; v_gene: TRBV7-3; CDR3aa: CASSLTLNNEQFF
j_gene: TRBJ1-2; abundance: NA; v_gene: TRBV5-1; CDR3aa: CASSSTGGDYGYTF
j_gene: TRBJ1-2; abundance: once; v_gene: TRBV6-1; CDR3aa: CASSDGGAGYGYTF
j_gene: TRBJ2-2; abundance: NA; v_gene: TRBV19; CDR3aa: CASKTPPGANTGELFF
j_gene: TRBJ2-3; abundance: NA; v_gene: TRBV15; CDR3aa: CATSRGSGDTQYF
j_gene: TRBJ2-7; abundance: few; v_gene: TRBV5-4; CDR3aa: CASSRDQGLSYEQYF
j_gene: TRBJ2-7; abundance: NA; v_gene: TRBV14; CDR3aa: CASSQAYGGSYEQYF
j_gene: TRBJ1-5; abundance: NA; v_gene: TRBV9; CDR3aa: CASSEGQGGQPQHF
j_gene: TRBJ2-3; abundance: NA; v_gene: TRBV5-4; CDR3aa: CASSPAGTSGRALDTQYF
j_gene: TRBJ1-2; abundance: NA; v_gene: TRBV28; CDR3aa: CASSSVFSLQGNYGYTF
j_gene: TRBJ2-3; abundance: NA; v_gene: TRBV19; CDR3aa: CASSIERPGLAYLDTQYF
j_gene: TRBJ1-5; abundance: NA; v_gene: TRBV27; CDR3aa: CASSQGTGGFQPQHF
j_gene: TRBJ1-2; abundance: NA; v_gene: TRBV5-4; CDR3aa: CASSLSPGYGYTF
j_gene: TRBJ1-5; abundance: NA; v_gene: TRBV5-4; CDR3aa: CASSLEPTNNQPQHF
j_gene: TRBJ2-3; abundance: NA; v_gene: TRBV10-1; CDR3aa: CASSDSLAGTDTQYF
j_gene: TRBJ1-1; abundance: NA; v_gene: TRBV7-9; CDR3aa: CASSLVQGANTEAFF
j_gene: TRBJ2-1; abundance: once; v_gene: TRBV7-6; CDR3aa: CASSSLAGVRNEQFF
j_gene: TRBJ1-4; abundance: NA; v_gene: TRBV28; CDR3aa: CASSLKGAGKLFF
j_gene: TRBJ2-1; abundance: NA; v_gene: TRBV18; CDR3aa: CASSPPDTYNEQFF
j_gene: TRBJ2-7; abundance: few; v_gene: TRBV7-2; CDR3aa: CASSLVGYEQYF
j_gene: TRBJ2-7; abundance: NA; v_gene: TRBV30; CDR3aa: CAWRHTGGGDEQYF
j_gene: TRBJ2-1; abundance: once; v_gene: TRBV7-2; CDR3aa: CASSLGRTLPEQFF
j_gene: TRBJ2-5; abundance: NA; v_gene: TRBV19; CDR3aa: CATSGGGAETQYF
j_gene: TRBJ2-2; abundance: NA; v_gene: TRBV4-3; CDR3aa: CASSQEGGGGGNTGELFF
j_gene: TRBJ2-3; abundance: NA; v_gene: TRBV28; CDR3aa: CASRSPGTLTHLTDTQYF
j_gene: TRBJ1-2; abundance: NA; v_gene: TRBV5-5; CDR3aa: CASKTEDRGGRGYTF
j_gene: TRBJ1-4; abundance: NA; v_gene: TRBV2; CDR3aa: CASSESAAENEKLFF
j_gene: TRBJ2-2; abundance: NA; v_gene: TRBV10-3; CDR3aa: CAISWETGELFF
j_gene: TRBJ1-5; abundance: once; v_gene: TRBV19; CDR3aa: CASRKMRVFNQPQHF
j_gene: TRBJ2-7; abundance: NA; v_gene: TRBV7-2; CDR3aa: CASSLDRNYEQYF
j_gene: TRBJ2-3; abundance: NA; v_gene: TRBV27; CDR3aa: CASSLGTGQPTDTQYF